These 31 T cell receptor beta chains share one sample of origin, sequenced in a study of technical replicates of blood from a few donors. Assay used: immunoSEQ multiplex PCR; TCRdb lists only in-frame clones, some missing. The repertoire holds tens of thousands of clones, with about 94% as singletons. The sequenced sample consisted of T cells isolated from PBMCs. The receptor set was obtained from a human donor in good health.

V is TRBV4-2 and J is TRBJ2-3; the D is unclear. The CDR3 is 13 amino acids. CDR1 and CDR2 (germline): LGHNA, YNFKEQ. V lost 5 bases to trimming and J lost 4 bases, with 10 bases between them. The CDR3 region is CASSFTESDTQYF. The CDR3 nucleotides are TGTGCCAGCAGCTTCACAGAATCAGATACGCAGTATTTT.

This clone was observed once. J is TRBJ2-7 and V is TRBV5-4, with 8 bases matching TRBD1. CDR3 size: 14 residues. With V trimmed by 6 bases and J by 2 bases, 7 bases remained unmatched. Germline lookup yields CDR1 SGHNT and CDR2 YYREEE (reference sequence). The CDR3 protein is CASTRDRTTYEQYF. The DNA for the CDR3 is TGTGCCAGCACCCGGGACAGGACGACCTACGAGCAGTACTTC.

This clone occurred once. This chain uses TRBV2 with TRBJ1-4; D might be TRBD1 (5 bases). Trimming stripped 6 bases from V and 0 bases from J, with 8 bases between. CDR3 length equals 14 residues. Germline CDR1 and CDR2: SNHLY and FYNNEI. As DNA, the CDR3 is TGTGCCAGCAGGGTACAGGCAACTAATGAAAAACTGTTTTTT. It translates to CASRVQATNEKLFF.

The chain recombines TRBV15 with TRBJ2-5, with D unclear. V was cut by 1 base and J by 4 bases, with 4 bases left in between. Germline lookup yields CDR1 LNHNV and CDR2 YYDKDF (reference sequence). The CDR3 totals 12 residues. The chain's CDR3 is CATSRGLETQYF. The CDR3 DNA follows: TGTGCCACCAGCAGAGGACTAGAGACCCAGTACTTC.

This clone occurred once. The chain employs TRBV9 and TRBJ2-3; a weak D match, TRBD1 (6 bases). Trimming took 0 bases from V and 2 from J, leaving 16 bases between them. Per germline, CDR1 SGDLS and CDR2 YYNGEE. The CDR3 spans 17 residues. CDR3 residues: CASSVGVRGGYTDTQYF. The CDR3, as DNA: TGTGCCAGCAGCGTAGGGGTCAGGGGCGGCTACACAGATACGCAGTATTTT.

This chain links TRBV5-1 with TRBJ2-2; 10 bases agree with TRBD2. With V trimmed by 4 bases and J by 2 bases, 5 bases remained unmatched. The germline V gene encodes CDR1 SGHRS and CDR2 YFSETQ. The CDR3 loop spans 16 amino acids. The CDR3 here is CASSPPSGRNTGELFF. The CDR3 nucleotides are TGCGCCAGCAGCCCTCCTAGCGGGAGAAACACCGGGGAGCTGTTTTTT.

The chain combines TRBV28 with TRBJ2-1; D possibly corresponds to TRBD1 (5 bases). The CDR3 is 12 amino acids. Trimming pared 6 bases from V and 8 bases from J, leaving 11 bases between. From germline, CDR1 is MDHEN and CDR2 SYDVKM. The CDR3 loop reads CASRDTWDEQFF. In DNA, the CDR3 is TGTGCCAGCAGGGACACTTGGGATGAGCAGTTCTTC. Combining the CDR3 with reference TRBV28 and TRBJ2-1 gives the whole variable domain DVKVTQSSRYLVKRTGEKVFLECVQDMDHENMFWYRQDPGLGLRLIYFSYDVKMKEKGDIPEGYSVSREKKERFSLILESASTNQTSMYLCASRDTWDEQFFGPGTRLTVL.

The V gene is TRBV7-6, the J gene TRBJ2-7; 9 nucleotides align to TRBD2. CDR3 length: 15 amino acids. Germline V gene lookup returns CDR1 SGHVS and CDR2 FNYEAQ. V lost 1 base to trimming and J lost 3 bases; unmatched junction nucleotides: 4. The CDR3 coding sequence is TGTGCCAGCAGCTTAGGGGCTAGCGGGGACTACGAGCAGTACTTC. Encoded protein: CASSLGASGDYEQYF.

This clone appeared once. The chain recombines TRBV19 with TRBJ1-1; weak D call: TRBD1 (6 bases). CDR3 size: 15 residues. The germline V gene encodes CDR1 LNHDA and CDR2 SQIVND (reference sequence). Trimming left V 5 bases short and J 4 bases short, with 17 bases between. CDR3 residues: CASSPSQGTRTEAFF. CDR3 nucleotides: TGTGCCAGTAGTCCCTCCCAGGGGACACGCACTGAAGCTTTCTTT. The variable domain in full, completed from reference TRBV19 and TRBJ1-1, reads DGGITQSPKYLFRKEGQNVTLSCEQNLNHDAMYWYRQDPGQGLRLIYYSQIVNDFQKGDIAEGYSVSREKKESFPLTVTSAQKNPTAFYLCASSPSQGTRTEAFFGQGTRLTVV.

This clone was found once. Different DNA sequences within this sample yield the same CDR3. The V gene is TRBV19, the J gene TRBJ2-7; no definite D call. Germline V gene lookup returns CDR1 LNHDA and CDR2 SQIVND (reference sequence). The CDR3 is made up of 13 amino acids. The V end lost 1 base, the J end lost 3 bases, and 7 bases lay between the germline ends. The CDR3 sequence: CASSIVNGYEQYF. CDR3 sequence (DNA): TGTGCCAGTAGTATAGTTAACGGCTACGAGCAGTACTTC.

The chain joins TRBV7-9 to TRBJ2-3; TRBD2 is a possible D gene (7 bases). Trimming cost V 2 bases and J 6 bases, with 12 bases left between them. Looked up from germline, CDR1 is SEHNR and CDR2 is FQNEAQ (reference sequence). The CDR3 is made up of 14 amino acids. CDR3 sequence (DNA): TGTGCCAGCAGCTTACTTCGGGGGGCCGATACGCAGTATTTT. Encoded protein: CASSLLRGADTQYF. Full variable domain (outside the CDR3, taken from reference TRBV7-9 and TRBJ2-3): DTGVSQNPRHKITKRGQNVTFRCDPISEHNRLYWYRQTLGQGPEFLTYFQNEAQLEKSRLLSDRFSAERPKGSFSTLEIQRTEQGDSAMYLCASSLLRGADTQYFGPGTRLTVL.

The CDR3 loop reads CASSFGRGTYEQYF. CDR3 nucleotides: TGTGCCAGCAGTTTCGGCAGGGGGACCTACGAGCAGTACTTC. The V and J genes are TRBV27 and TRBJ2-7; 7 nucleotides align to TRBD1. Germline CDR1 reads MNHEY; CDR2 reads SMNVEV (reference sequence). The V segment lost 3 bases and the J segment 2 bases; nucleotides outside the gene matches: 4. This CDR3 is 14 amino acids long.

The rearrangement uses TRBV28 and TRBJ1-2; D is possibly TRBD1 (6 bases). V lost 5 bases to trimming and J lost 4 bases, with 11 bases between them. The CDR3 length is 13 residues. Germline lookup yields CDR1 MDHEN and CDR2 SYDVKM. CDR3 nucleotides: TGTGCCAGCAGTGCTTCAGGGGTCTATGGCTACACCTTC. Translating gives CASSASGVYGYTF.

The chain joins TRBV6-1 to TRBJ1-5; 9 bases are a match to TRBD1. The CDR3 is 15 residues long. Per the germline V gene, CDR1 is MNHNS and CDR2 is SASEGT. V was clipped by 6 bases and J by 9 bases; unmatched bases: 12. The CDR3 nucleotides are TGTGCCAGCAGCCGGACAGGGGTGGATTTGTTGCCCCAGCATTTT. It translates to CASSRTGVDLLPQHF.

The rearrangement links TRBV29-1 to TRBJ2-7, with TRBD1 matching 9 bases. Per the germline V gene, CDR1 is SQVTM and CDR2 is ANQGSEA. Trimming at V came to 7 bases and at J to 0 bases, leaving 4 bases not matched to a gene. The length of the CDR3 is 13 residues. The CDR3 DNA reads as TGCAGCGCAGGACAGGGGATCTCCTACGAGCAGTACTTC. Its translation is CSAGQGISYEQYF.

The rearrangement joins TRBV30 to TRBJ2-1, with TRBD2 identical over 7 bases. There are 14 residues in the CDR3. J lost 4 bases, V lost 6 bases, and 9 bases had no gene match. The V gene's germline CDR1 is GTSNPN and CDR2 SVGIG (reference sequence). The CDR3 loop reads CACLYSGPYNEQFF. In DNA form, the CDR3 reads TGTGCCTGTCTCTATAGCGGGCCTTACAATGAGCAGTTCTTC.

This chain links TRBV6-4 with TRBJ2-2; no clear D gene. There are 14 residues in the CDR3. The germline V and J ends were trimmed by 3 bases and 6 bases, with 11 bases remaining between them. Germline V gene data show CDR1 as MRHNA and CDR2 as SNTAGT. CDR3 DNA: TGTGCCAGCAGTGAGAGTCGGTCCTCCGGGGAGCTGTTTTTT. Translated: CASSESRSSGELFF.

This chain links TRBV15 with TRBJ2-1; tentatively, D is TRBD2 (5 bases). The CDR3 spans 17 residues. Germline V lookup: CDR1 LNHNV, CDR2 YYDKDF (reference sequence). V gave up 1 base and J gave up 0 bases, with 13 bases separating them. Written as DNA, the CDR3 is TGTGCCACCAGCAGAGGGGATAGCGCAAGCTCCTACAATGAGCAGTTCTTC. Protein sequence: CATSRGDSASSYNEQFF.

The V and J genes are TRBV2 and TRBJ2-2; 10 bases agree with TRBD1. The trim removed 7 bases at V and 7 bases at J, leaving 9 bases unmatched. The CDR3 runs to 15 residues. The germline CDR1 and CDR2 sequences are SNHLY and FYNNEI. CDR3 DNA sequence: TGTGCCAGCAAGCCGGGGACAGGGGTAAACGGGGAGCTGTTTTTT. Amino acid sequence: CASKPGTGVNGELFF.

The CDR3 DNA reads TGTGCCAGCAGCCAGGCTCAAGAGACCCAGTACTTC. Protein: CASSQAQETQYF. The V and J genes are TRBV14 and TRBJ2-5; D is unclear. This CDR3 is built from 12 residues. V was clipped by 3 bases and J by 2 bases, with 4 bases between them. The V gene's germline CDR1 is SGHDN and CDR2 FVKESK.

The chain uses TRBV4-2 and TRBJ1-4; no firm D call. The germline gives CDR1 LGHNA, CDR2 YNFKEQ. CDR3 length: 14 amino acids. V gave up 1 base and J gave up 5 bases, with 8 bases separating them. CDR3: CASSQAGENEKLFF. CDR3 DNA: TGTGCCAGCAGCCAAGCCGGGGAGAATGAAAAACTGTTTTTT.

The chain links TRBV9 to TRBJ1-5; D possibly corresponds to TRBD1 (5 bases). Germline V gene data show CDR1 as SGDLS and CDR2 as YYNGEE. The CDR3 totals 15 residues. V dropped 1 base and J dropped 6 bases, with 14 bases sitting between them. The CDR3 region is CASSVNGHPFQPQHF. The DNA for the CDR3 is TGTGCCAGCAGCGTAAACGGACACCCCTTTCAGCCCCAGCATTTT.

Turning to this clone: Other DNA sequences within the sample encode an identical CDR3. The rearrangement links TRBV27 to TRBJ1-1, with D unresolved. Germline V lookup: CDR1 MNHEY, CDR2 SMNVEV (reference sequence). The V gene lost 2 bases and the J gene lost 2 bases, with 6 bases spanning the gap. CDR3 length equals 13 residues. Here the CDR3 DNA reads TGTGCCAGCAGTTTACAGGTTAACACTGAAGCTTTCTTT. Its protein is CASSLQVNTEAFF.

The V gene is TRBV27, the J gene TRBJ2-1, with TRBD2 identical over 8 bases. Germline V lookup: CDR1 MNHEY, CDR2 SMNVEV (reference sequence). This CDR3 is 14 amino acids long. After removal of 9 bases from V and 9 bases from J, the junction contained 13 bases not matched to a gene. CDR3 nucleotides: TGTGCCAGTTTGGGAGCGGGAGTCTTTACTGAGCAGTTCTTC. Its protein is CASLGAGVFTEQFF.

The V call is TRBV2, the J call TRBJ2-7; no clear D gene. The CDR3 is 12 amino acids. In germline, CDR1 is SNHLY, CDR2 FYNNEI. Trimming removed 6 bases from V and 2 bases from J, with 8 bases in between. The CDR3 loop reads CASRTETYEQYF. In DNA form, the CDR3 reads TGTGCCAGCAGAACTGAAACCTACGAGCAGTACTTC.

The J gene is TRBJ2-7, the V gene TRBV4-1; no clear D. This CDR3 has 13 residues. V was shortened by 3 bases and J by 3 bases, with 9 bases between the two germline ends. Germline assignment: CDR1 MGHRA and CDR2 YSYEKL. The CDR3 bases are TGCGCCAGCAGCCACTCACAAAACTACGAGCAGTACTTC. It yields the protein CASSHSQNYEQYF.

The chain joins TRBV7-3 to TRBJ2-5; the match to TRBD1 covers 10 bases. Germline-derived CDR1 and CDR2 are SGHTA and FQGTGA. This CDR3 is built from 14 residues. J gave up 3 bases and V 6 bases, and 4 bases lay outside the gene matches. CDR3 protein: CASSWTGGKETQYF. CDR3 bases: TGTGCCAGCAGTTGGACAGGGGGGAAAGAGACCCAGTACTTC.

J is TRBJ1-1 and V is TRBV6-1; 10 bases line up with TRBD1. The V segment lost 0 bases and the J segment 11 bases; nucleotides outside the gene matches: 6. Germline V CDR1 and CDR2: MNHNS, SASEGT. The CDR3 is 14 amino acids. CDR3 amino acids: CASSEAAPGQGAFF. Written as DNA, the CDR3 is TGTGCCAGCAGTGAAGCAGCCCCGGGACAGGGGGCTTTCTTT.

The chain links TRBV4-1 to TRBJ1-3; D ambiguous. CDR1 and CDR2 (germline): MGHRA, YSYEKL. Trimming cost V 3 bases and J 6 bases, with 15 bases left between them. The CDR3 extends over 15 amino acids. The CDR3 sequence is CASSHLVFRENTIYF. The DNA of the CDR3 is TGCGCCAGCAGCCACCTAGTCTTTCGGGAAAACACCATATATTTT.

The V gene is TRBV11-2, the J gene TRBJ1-1, with D hard to call. Germline V lookup: CDR1 SGHAT, CDR2 FQNNGV. The V end was cut by 2 bases, the J end by 4 bases, with 17 bases between. CDR3 length: 16 residues. CDR3 sequence (DNA): TGTGCCAGCAGCTTATGGGTCCGGGATCGGGGCACTGAAGCTTTCTTT. It encodes CASSLWVRDRGTEAFF. Full variable domain (missing parts from reference TRBV11-2 and TRBJ1-1): EAGVAQSPRYKIIEKRQSVAFWCNPISGHATLYWYQQILGQGPKLLIQFQNNGVVDDSQLPKDRFSAERLKGVDSTLKIQPAKLEDSAVYLCASSLWVRDRGTEAFFGQGTRLTVV.

V usage is TRBV5-6 and J usage is TRBJ2-7, with 8 bases fitting TRBD2. This CDR3 has 14 residues. Germline values: CDR1 SGHDT, CDR2 YYEEEE. V was clipped by 2 bases and J by 2 bases; unmatched bases: 3. Here the CDR3 reads CASSFTSGAYEQYF. CDR3 nucleotides: TGTGCCAGCAGCTTTACTAGCGGAGCCTACGAGCAGTACTTC. Using reference TRBV5-6 and TRBJ2-7 for the parts outside the CDR3, the full variable domain is DAGVTQSPTHLIKTRGQQVTLRCSPKSGHDTVSWYQQALGQGPQFIFQYYEEEERQRGNFPDRFSGHQFPNYSSELNVNALLLGDSALYLCASSFTSGAYEQYFGPGTRLTVT.